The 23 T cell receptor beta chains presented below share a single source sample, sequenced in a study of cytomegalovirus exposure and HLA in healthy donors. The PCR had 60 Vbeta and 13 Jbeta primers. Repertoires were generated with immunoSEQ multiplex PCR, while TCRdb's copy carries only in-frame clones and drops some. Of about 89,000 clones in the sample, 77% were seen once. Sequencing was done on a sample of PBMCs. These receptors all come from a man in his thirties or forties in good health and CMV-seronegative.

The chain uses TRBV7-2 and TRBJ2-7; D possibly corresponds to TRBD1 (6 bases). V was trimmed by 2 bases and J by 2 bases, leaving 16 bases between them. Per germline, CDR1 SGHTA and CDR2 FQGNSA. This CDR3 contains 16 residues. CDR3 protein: CASSLWAEGGAYEQYF. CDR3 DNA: TGTGCCAGCAGCTTATGGGCTGAAGGGGGTGCCTACGAGCAGTACTTC. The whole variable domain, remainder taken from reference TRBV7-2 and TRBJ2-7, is GAGVSQSPSNKVTEKGKDVELRCDPISGHTALYWYRQSLGQGLEFLIYFQGNSAPDKSGLPSDRFSAERTGGSVSTLTIQRTQQEDSAVYLCASSLWAEGGAYEQYFGPGTRLTVT.

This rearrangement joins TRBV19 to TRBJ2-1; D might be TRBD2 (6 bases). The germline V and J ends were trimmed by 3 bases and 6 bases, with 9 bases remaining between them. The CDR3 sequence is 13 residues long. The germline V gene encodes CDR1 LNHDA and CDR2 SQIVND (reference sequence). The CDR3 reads CASSIWRGNEQFF. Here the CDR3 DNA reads TGTGCCAGTAGTATTTGGAGGGGCAATGAGCAGTTCTTC.

The CDR3 bases are TGTGCCAGCAGCTTAGGAGTTACAGGGCTTAATGAAAAACTGTTTTTT. Amino acids: CASSLGVTGLNEKLFF. J is TRBJ1-4 and V is TRBV7-9, with D tentatively TRBD1 (6 bases). V was shortened by 1 base and J by 4 bases, with 13 bases between the two germline ends. The CDR3 runs to 16 residues. Germline V gene sequence: CDR1 SEHNR, CDR2 FQNEAQ (reference sequence). Supplemented by reference TRBV7-9 and TRBJ1-4, the full variable domain reads DTGVSQNPRHKITKRGQNVTFRCDPISEHNRLYWYRQTLGQGPEFLTYFQNEAQLEKSRLLSDRFSAERPKGSFSTLEIQRTEQGDSAMYLCASSLGVTGLNEKLFFGSGTQLSVL.

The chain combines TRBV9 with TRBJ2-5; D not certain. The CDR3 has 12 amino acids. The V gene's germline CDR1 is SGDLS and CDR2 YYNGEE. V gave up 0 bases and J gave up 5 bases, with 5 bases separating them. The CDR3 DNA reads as TGTGCCAGCAGCGTAGAGGAGGAGACCCAGTACTTC. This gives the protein CASSVEEETQYF.

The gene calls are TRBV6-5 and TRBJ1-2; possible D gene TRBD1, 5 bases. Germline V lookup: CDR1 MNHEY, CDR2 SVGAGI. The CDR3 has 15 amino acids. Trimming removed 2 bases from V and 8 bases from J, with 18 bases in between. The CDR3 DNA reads TGTGCCAGCAGTTACCAACAAAACGGGGGGTACGGCTACACCTTC. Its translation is CASSYQQNGGYGYTF.

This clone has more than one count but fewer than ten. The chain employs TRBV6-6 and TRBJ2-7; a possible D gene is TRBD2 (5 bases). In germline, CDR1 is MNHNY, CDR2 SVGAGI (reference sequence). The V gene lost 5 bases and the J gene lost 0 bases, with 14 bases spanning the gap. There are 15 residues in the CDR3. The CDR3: CASSHRLGSSYEQYF. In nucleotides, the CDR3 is TGTGCCAGCAGTCATCGGCTAGGGAGCTCCTACGAGCAGTACTTC.

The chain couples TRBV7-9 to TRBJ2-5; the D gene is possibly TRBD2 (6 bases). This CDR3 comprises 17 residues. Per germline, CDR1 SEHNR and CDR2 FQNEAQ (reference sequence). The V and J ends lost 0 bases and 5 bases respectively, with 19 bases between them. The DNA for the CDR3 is TGTGCCAGCAGCTTAGCCATCCGACCGGGGGTCCAGGAGACCCAGTACTTC. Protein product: CASSLAIRPGVQETQYF.

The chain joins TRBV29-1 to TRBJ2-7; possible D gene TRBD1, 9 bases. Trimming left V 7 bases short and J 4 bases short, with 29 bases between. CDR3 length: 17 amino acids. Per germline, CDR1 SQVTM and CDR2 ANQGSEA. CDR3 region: CSAGGVGQGDPRYEQYF. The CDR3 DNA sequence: TGCAGCGCCGGGGGGGTGGGACAGGGCGATCCTCGTTACGAGCAGTACTTC.

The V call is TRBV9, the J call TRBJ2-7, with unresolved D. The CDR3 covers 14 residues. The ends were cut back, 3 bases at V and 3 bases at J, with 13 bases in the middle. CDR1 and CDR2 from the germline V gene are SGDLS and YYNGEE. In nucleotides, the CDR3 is TGTGCCAGCAGCGGCTCCTCCAATAGCTACGAGCAGTACTTC. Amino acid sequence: CASSGSSNSYEQYF.

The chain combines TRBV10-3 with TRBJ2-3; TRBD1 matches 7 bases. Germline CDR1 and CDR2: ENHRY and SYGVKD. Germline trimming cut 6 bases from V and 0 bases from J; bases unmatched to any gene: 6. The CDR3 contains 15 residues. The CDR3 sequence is CAIRQGEFSTDTQYF. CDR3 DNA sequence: TGTGCCATCAGGCAGGGGGAATTTAGCACAGATACGCAGTATTTT.

CDR3 in DNA: TGCGCCAGCAGTGAGTCGTGGGGCGATACGCAGTATTTT. Its protein is CASSESWGDTQYF. V usage is TRBV10-1 and J usage is TRBJ2-3; D is possibly TRBD1 (5 bases). CDR1 WNHNN and CDR2 SYGVQD come from the germline V gene (reference sequence). Trimming removed 0 bases at V and 6 bases at J, with 7 bases between. This CDR3 is built from 13 residues.

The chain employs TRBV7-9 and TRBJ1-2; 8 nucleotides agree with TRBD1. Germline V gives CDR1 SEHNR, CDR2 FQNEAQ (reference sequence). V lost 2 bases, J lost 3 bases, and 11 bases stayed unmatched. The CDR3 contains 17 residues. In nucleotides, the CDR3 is TGTGCCAGCAGCTTACTTCACCCGACAGGGGATGACTATGGCTACACCTTC. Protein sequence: CASSLLHPTGDDYGYTF.

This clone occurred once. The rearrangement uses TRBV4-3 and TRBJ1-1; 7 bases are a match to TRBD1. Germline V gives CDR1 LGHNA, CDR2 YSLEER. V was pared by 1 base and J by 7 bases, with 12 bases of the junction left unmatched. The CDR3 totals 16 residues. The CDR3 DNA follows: TGCGCCAGCAGCCAAGCGTCAGGGGGACGGGTCTATGAAGCTTTCTTT. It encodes CASSQASGGRVYEAFF.

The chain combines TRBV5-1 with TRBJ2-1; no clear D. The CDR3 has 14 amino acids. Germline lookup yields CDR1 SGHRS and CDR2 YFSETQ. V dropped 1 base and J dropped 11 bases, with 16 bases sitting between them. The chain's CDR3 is CASSLYINNEQQFF. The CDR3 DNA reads TGCGCCAGCAGCTTGTATATTAATAACGAGCAGCAGTTCTTC.

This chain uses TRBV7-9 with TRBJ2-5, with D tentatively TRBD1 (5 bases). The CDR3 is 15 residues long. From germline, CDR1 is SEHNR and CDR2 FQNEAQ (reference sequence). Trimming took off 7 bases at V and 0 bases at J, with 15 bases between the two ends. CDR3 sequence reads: CASTTAAGYQETQYF. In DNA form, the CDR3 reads TGTGCCAGCACCACCGCGGCAGGGTACCAAGAGACCCAGTACTTC.

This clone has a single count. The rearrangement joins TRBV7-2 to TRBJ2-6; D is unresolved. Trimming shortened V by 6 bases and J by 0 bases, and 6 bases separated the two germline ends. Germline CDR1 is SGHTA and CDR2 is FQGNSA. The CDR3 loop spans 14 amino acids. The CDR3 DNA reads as TGTGCCAGCAGGCTAGGCTCTGGGGCCAACGTCCTGACTTTC. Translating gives CASRLGSGANVLTF.

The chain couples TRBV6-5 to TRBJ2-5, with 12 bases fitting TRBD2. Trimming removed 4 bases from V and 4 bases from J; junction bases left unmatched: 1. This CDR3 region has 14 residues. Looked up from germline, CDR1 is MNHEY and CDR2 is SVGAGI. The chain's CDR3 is CASSLLAGGETQYF. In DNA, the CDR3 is TGTGCCAGCAGTTTACTAGCGGGAGGAGAGACCCAGTACTTC.

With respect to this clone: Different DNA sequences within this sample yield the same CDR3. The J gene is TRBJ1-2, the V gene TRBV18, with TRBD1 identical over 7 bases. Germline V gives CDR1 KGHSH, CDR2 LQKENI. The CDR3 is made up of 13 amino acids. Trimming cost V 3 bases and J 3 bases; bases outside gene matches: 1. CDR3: CASSPGTDYGYTF. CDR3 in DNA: TGTGCCAGCTCACCCGGGACAGACTATGGCTACACCTTC.

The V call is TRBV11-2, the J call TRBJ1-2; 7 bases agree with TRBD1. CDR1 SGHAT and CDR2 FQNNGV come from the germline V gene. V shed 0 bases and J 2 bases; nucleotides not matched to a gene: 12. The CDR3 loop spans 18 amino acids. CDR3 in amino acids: CASSLDYRDSITNYGYTF. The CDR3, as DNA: TGTGCCAGCAGCTTAGATTACCGGGACAGCATAACCAACTATGGCTACACCTTC. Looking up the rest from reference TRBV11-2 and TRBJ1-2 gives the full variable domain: EAGVAQSPRYKIIEKRQSVAFWCNPISGHATLYWYQQILGQGPKLLIQFQNNGVVDDSQLPKDRFSAERLKGVDSTLKIQPAKLEDSAVYLCASSLDYRDSITNYGYTFGSGTRLTVV.

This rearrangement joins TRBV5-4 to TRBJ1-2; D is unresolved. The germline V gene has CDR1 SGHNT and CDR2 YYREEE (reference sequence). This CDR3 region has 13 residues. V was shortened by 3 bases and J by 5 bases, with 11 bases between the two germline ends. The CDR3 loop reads CASSSRGGYGYTF. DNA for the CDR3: TGTGCCAGCAGCTCCCGTGGAGGTTATGGCTACACCTTC.

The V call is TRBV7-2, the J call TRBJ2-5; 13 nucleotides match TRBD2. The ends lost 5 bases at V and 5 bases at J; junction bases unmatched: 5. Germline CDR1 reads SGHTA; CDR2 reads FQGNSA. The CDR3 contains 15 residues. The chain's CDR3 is CASSHTSGRGETQYF. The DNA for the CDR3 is TGTGCCAGCAGCCATACTAGCGGGAGGGGCGAGACCCAGTACTTC.

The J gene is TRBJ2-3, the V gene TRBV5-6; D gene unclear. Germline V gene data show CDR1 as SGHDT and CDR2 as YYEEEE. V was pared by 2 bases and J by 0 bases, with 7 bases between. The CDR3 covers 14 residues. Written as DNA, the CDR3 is TGTGCCAGCAGCTTTTCCACTAGCACAGATACGCAGTATTTT. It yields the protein CASSFSTSTDTQYF.

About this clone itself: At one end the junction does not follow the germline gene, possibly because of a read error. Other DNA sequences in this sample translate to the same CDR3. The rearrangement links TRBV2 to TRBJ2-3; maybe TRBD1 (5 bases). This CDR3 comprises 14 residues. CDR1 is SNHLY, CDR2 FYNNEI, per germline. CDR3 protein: CASSEAKVGVTQYF. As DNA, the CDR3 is TGTGCCAGCAGCGAAGCGAAGGTAGGGGTTACGCAGTATTTT. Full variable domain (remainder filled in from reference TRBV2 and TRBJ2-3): EPEVTQTPSHQVTQMGQEVILRCVPISNHLYFYWYRQILGQKVEFLVSFYNNEISEKSEIFDDQFSVERPDGSNFTLKIRSTKLEDSAMYFCASSEAKVGVTQYFGPGTRLTVL.